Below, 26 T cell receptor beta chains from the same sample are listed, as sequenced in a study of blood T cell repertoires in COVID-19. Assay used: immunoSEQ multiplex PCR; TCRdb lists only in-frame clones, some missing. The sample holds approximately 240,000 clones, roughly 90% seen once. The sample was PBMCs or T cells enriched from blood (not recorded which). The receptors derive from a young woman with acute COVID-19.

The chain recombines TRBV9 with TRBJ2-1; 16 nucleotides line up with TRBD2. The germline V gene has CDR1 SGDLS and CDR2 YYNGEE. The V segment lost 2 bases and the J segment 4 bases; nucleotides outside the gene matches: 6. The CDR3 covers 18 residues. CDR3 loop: CASSVEGLAGGPYNEQFF. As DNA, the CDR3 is TGTGCCAGCAGCGTTGAGGGACTAGCGGGGGGGCCATACAATGAGCAGTTCTTC. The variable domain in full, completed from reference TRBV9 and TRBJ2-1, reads DSGVTQTPKHLITATGQRVTLRCSPRSGDLSVYWYQQSLDQGLQFLIQYYNGEERAKGNILERFSAQQFPDLHSELNLSSLELGDSALYFCASSVEGLAGGPYNEQFFGPGTRLTVL.

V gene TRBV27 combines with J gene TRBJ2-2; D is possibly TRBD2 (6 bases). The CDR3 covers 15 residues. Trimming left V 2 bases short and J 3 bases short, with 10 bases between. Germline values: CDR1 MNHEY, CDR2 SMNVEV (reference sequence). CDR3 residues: CASSLISGDTGELFF. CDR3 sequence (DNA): TGTGCCAGCAGTTTAATATCGGGGGACACCGGGGAGCTGTTTTTT.

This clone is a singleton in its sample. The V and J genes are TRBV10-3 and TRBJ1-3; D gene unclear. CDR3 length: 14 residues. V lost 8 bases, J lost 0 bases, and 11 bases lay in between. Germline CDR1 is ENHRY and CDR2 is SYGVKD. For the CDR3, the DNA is TGTGCCATCTGGTCAGGTTTCTCTGGAAACACCATATATTTT. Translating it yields CAIWSGFSGNTIYF.

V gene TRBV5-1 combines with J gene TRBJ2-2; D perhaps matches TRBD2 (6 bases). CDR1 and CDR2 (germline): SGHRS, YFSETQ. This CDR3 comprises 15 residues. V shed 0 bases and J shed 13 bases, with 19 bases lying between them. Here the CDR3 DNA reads TGCGCCAGCAGCTTGGGGGCTGGACTATCTGGTCGGCTGTTTTTT. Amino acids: CASSLGAGLSGRLFF. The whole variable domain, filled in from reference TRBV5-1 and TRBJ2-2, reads KAGVTQTPRYLIKTRGQQVTLSCSPISGHRSVSWYQQTPGQGLQFLFEYFSETQRNKGNFPGRFSGRQFSNSRSEMNVSTLELGDSALYLCASSLGAGLSGRLFFGEGSRLTVL.

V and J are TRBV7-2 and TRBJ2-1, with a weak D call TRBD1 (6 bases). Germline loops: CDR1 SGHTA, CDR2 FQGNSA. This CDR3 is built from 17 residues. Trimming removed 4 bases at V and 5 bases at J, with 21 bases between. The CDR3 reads CASSSVGGLGGNNEQFF. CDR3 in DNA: TGTGCCAGCAGCTCCGTTGGGGGATTAGGGGGAAACAATGAGCAGTTCTTC. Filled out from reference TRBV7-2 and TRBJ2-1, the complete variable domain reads GAGVSQSPSNKVTEKGKDVELRCDPISGHTALYWYRQSLGQGLEFLIYFQGNSAPDKSGLPSDRFSAERTGGSVSTLTIQRTQQEDSAVYLCASSSVGGLGGNNEQFFGPGTRLTVL.

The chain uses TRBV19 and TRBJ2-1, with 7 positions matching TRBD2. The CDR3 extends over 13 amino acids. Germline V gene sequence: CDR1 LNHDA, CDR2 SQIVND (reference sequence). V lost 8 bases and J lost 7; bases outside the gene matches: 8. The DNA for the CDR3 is TGTGCCAGTGCCCAGCGGGGTGGGAATGAGCAGTTCTTC. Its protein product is CASAQRGGNEQFF.

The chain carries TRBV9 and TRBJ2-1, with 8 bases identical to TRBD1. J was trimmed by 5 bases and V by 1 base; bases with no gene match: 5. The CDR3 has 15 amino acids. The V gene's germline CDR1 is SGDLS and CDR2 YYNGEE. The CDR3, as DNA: TGTGCCAGCAGCGTACGGGACAGGTCAGACAATGAGCAGTTCTTC. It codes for CASSVRDRSDNEQFF.

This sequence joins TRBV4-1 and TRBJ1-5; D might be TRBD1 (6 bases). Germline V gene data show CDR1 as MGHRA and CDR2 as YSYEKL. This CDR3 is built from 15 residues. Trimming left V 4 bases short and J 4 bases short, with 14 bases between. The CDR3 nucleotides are TGCGCCAGCAGCCTTTTTAGAAGGGGGAATCAGCCCCAGCATTTT. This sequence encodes CASSLFRRGNQPQHF.

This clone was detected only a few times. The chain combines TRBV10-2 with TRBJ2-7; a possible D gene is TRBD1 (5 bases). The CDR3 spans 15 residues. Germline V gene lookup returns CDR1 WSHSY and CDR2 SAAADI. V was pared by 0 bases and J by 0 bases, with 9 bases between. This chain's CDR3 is CASSESLGASYEQYF. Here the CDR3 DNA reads TGCGCCAGCAGTGAGTCTTTAGGGGCCTCCTACGAGCAGTACTTC.

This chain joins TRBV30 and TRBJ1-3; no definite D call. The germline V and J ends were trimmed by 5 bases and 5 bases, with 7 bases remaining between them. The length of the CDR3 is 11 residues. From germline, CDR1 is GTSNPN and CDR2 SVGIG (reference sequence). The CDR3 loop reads CAWGWRNTIYF. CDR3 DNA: TGTGCCTGGGGATGGCGAAACACCATATATTTT.

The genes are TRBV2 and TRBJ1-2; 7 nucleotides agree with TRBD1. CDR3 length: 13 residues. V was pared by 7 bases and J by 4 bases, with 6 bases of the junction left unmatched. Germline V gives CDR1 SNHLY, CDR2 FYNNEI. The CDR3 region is CASIPGQFYGYTF. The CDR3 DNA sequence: TGTGCCAGCATTCCGGGACAGTTCTATGGCTACACCTTC.

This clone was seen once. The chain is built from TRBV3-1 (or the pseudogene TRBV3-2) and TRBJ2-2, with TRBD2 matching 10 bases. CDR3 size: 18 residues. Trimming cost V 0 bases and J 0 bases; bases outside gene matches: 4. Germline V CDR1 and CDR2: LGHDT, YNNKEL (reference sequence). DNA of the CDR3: TGTGCCAGCAGCCAAGACGCCCTAGCGGGGGCGAACACCGGGGAGCTGTTTTTT. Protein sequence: CASSQDALAGANTGELFF.

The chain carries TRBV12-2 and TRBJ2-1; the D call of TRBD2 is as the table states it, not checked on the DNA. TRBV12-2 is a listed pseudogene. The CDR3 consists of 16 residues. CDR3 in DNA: TGTGCAAGTCGCTTAGCCTGCGGAAACTTCTACAATGAGCAGTTCTTC. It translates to CASRLACGNFYNEQFF.

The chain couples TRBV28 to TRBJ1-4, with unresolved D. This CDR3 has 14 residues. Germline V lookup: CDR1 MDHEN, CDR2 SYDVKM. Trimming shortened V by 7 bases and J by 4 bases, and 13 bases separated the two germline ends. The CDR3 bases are TGTGCCAGCACCTACGCCACTCTTAATGAAAAACTGTTTTTT. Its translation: CASTYATLNEKLFF.

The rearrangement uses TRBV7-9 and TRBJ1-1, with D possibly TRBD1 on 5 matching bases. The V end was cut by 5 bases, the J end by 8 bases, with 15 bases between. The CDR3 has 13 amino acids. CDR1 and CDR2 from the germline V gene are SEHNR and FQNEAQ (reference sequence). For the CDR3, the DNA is TGTGCCAGCAGCGGCCTCGAGAGGACAGAAGCTTTCTTT. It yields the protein CASSGLERTEAFF.

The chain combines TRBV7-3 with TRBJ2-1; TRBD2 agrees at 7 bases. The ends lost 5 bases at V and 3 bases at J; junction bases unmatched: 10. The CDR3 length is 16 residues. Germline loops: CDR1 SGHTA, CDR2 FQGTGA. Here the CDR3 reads CASSPNGLAVYNEQFF. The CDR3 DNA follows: TGTGCCAGCAGCCCGAACGGGCTAGCGGTCTACAATGAGCAGTTCTTC.

The CDR3 protein is CASRVDRGYTGELFF. The CDR3 DNA follows: TGTGCCAGTAGAGTAGACAGGGGGTATACCGGGGAGCTGTTTTTT. The chain is built from TRBV19 and TRBJ2-2; 9 nucleotides line up with TRBD1. Trimming removed 6 bases from V and 5 bases from J; junction bases left unmatched: 7. Germline CDR1 is LNHDA and CDR2 is SQIVND (reference sequence). This CDR3 is 15 amino acids long.

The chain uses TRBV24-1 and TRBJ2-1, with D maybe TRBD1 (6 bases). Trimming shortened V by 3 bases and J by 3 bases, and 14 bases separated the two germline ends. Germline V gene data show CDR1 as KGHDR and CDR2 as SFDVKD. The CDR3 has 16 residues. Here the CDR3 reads CATSDHTGIGYNEQFF. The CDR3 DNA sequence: TGTGCCACCAGTGATCATACAGGGATTGGCTACAATGAGCAGTTCTTC.

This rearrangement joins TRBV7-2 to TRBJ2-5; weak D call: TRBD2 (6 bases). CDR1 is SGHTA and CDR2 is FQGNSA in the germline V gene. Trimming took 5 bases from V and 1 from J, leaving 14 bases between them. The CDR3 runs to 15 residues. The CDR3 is CASSALLRGQETQYF. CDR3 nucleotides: TGTGCCAGCAGCGCCCTTTTGCGGGGCCAAGAGACCCAGTACTTC.

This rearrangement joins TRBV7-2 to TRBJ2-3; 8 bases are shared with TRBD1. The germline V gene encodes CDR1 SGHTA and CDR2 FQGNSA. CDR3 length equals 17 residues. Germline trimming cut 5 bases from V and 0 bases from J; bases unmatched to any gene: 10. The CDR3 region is CASSRPRTGPSTDTQYF. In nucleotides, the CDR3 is TGTGCCAGCAGCCGCCCCCGGACAGGGCCTAGCACAGATACGCAGTATTTT.

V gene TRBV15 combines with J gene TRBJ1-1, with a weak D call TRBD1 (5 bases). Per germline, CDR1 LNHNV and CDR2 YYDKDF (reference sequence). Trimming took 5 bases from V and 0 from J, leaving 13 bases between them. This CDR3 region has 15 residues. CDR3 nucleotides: TGTGCCACCAGCGAGGGCCGGGGGATGAACACTGAAGCTTTCTTT. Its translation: CATSEGRGMNTEAFF.

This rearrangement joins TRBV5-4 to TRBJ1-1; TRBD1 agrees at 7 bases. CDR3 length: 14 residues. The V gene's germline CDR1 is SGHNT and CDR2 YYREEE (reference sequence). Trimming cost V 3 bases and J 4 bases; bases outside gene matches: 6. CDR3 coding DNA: TGTGCCAGCAGCTGGAGGGGGCCCCGCACTGAAGCTTTCTTT. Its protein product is CASSWRGPRTEAFF.

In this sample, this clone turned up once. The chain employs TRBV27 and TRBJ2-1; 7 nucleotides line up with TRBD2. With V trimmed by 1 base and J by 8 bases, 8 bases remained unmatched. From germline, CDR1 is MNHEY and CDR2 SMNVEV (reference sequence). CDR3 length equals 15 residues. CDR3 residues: CASSLWTSKVDEQFF. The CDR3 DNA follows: TGTGCCAGCAGTTTATGGACTAGTAAAGTGGATGAGCAGTTCTTC.

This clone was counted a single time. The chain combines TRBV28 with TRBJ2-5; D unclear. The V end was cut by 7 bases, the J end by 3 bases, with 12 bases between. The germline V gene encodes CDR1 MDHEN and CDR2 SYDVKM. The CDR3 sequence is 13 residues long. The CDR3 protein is CASNPSYEETQYF. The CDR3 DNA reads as TGTGCCAGCAATCCCAGTTACGAAGAGACCCAGTACTTC.

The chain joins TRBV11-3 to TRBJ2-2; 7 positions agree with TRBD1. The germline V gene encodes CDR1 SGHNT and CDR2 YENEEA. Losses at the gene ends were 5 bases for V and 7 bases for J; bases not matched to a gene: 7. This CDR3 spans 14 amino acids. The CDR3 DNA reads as TGTGCCAGCAGCCCCGACAGGGCCGGCGGGGAGCTGTTTTTT. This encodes CASSPDRAGGELFF.

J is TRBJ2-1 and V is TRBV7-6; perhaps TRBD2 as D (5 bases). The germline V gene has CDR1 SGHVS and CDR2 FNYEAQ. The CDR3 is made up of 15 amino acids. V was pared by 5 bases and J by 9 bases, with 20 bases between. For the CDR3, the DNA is TGTGCCAGCAGCCTGGAGAGTGGCCGGAGGAGTGAGCAGTTCTTC. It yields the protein CASSLESGRRSEQFF. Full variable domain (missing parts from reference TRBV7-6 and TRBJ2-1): GAGVSQSPRYKVTKRGQDVALRCDPISGHVSLYWYRQALGQGPEFLTYFNYEAQQDKSGLPNDRFSAERPEGSISTLTIQRTEQRDSAMYRCASSLESGRRSEQFFGPGTRLTVL.